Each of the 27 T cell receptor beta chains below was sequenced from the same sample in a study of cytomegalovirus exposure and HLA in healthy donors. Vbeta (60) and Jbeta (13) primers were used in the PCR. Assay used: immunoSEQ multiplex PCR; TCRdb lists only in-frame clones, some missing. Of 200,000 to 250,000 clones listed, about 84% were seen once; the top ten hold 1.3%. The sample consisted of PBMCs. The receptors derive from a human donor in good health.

The CDR3 DNA follows: TGCGCCAGCACCCTTAGCGGGACCCCCCAAGAGACCCAGTACTTC. Translating it yields CASTLSGTPQETQYF. The chain has TRBV5-1 and TRBJ2-5, with TRBD2 matching 8 bases. Per germline, CDR1 SGHRS and CDR2 YFSETQ. The V gene end was trimmed by 6 bases and the J gene end by 1 base; junction bases not matched to a gene: 8. The CDR3 contains 15 residues.

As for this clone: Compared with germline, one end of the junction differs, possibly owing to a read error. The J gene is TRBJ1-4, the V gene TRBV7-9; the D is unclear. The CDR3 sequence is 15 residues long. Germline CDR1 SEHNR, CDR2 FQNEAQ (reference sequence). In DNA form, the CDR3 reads TGTTCCAGCAGCCCTGGTGGGAGCACTAATGAAAAACTGTTTTTT. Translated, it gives CSSSPGGSTNEKLFF.

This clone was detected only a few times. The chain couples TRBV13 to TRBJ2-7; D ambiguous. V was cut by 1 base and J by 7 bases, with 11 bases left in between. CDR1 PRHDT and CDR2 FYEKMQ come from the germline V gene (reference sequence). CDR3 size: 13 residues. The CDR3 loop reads CASSLEDRGEQYF. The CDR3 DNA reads TGTGCCAGCAGCTTAGAAGATAGAGGTGAGCAGTACTTC. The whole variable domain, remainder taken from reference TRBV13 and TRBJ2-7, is AAGVIQSPRHLIKEKRETATLKCYPIPRHDTVYWYQQGPGQDPQFLISFYEKMQSDKGSIPDRFSAQQFSDYHSELNMSSLELGDSALYFCASSLEDRGEQYFGPGTRLTVT.

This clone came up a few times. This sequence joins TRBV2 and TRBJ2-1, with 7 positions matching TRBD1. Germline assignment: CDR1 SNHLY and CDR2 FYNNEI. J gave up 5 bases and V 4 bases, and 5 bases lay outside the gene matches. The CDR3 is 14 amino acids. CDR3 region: CASSVQGPHNEQFF. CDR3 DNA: TGTGCCAGCAGTGTACAGGGGCCTCACAATGAGCAGTTCTTC.

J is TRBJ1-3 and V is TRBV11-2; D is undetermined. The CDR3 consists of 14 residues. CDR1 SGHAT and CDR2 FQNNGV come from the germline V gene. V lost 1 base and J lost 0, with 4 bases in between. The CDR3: CASSLGSSGNTIYF. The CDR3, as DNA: TGTGCCAGCAGCTTAGGCAGCTCTGGAAACACCATATATTTT.

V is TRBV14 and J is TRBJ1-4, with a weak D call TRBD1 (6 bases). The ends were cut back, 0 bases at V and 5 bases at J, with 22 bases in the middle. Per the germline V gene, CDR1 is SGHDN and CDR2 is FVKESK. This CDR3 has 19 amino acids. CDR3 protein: CASSQEDFVGGQGNEKLFF. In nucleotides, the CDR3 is TGTGCCAGCAGCCAAGAGGATTTTGTCGGGGGGCAAGGGAATGAAAAACTGTTTTTT.

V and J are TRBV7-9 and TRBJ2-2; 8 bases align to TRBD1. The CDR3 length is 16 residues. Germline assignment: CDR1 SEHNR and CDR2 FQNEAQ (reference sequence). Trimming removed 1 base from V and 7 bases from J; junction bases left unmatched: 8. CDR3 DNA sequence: TGTGCCAGCAGCTTAGGCGAACAGGGGGAAGACGGGGAGCTGTTTTTT. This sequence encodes CASSLGEQGEDGELFF.

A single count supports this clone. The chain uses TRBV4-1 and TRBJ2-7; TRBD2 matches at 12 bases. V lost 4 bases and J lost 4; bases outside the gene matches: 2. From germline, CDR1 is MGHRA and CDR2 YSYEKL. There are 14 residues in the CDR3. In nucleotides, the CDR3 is TGCGCCAGCAGCCGCGGGACTAGCGGGTACGAGCAGTACTTC. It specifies CASSRGTSGYEQYF.

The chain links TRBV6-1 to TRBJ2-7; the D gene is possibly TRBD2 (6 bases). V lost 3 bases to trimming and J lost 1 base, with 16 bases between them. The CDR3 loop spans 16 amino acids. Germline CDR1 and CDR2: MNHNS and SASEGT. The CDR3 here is CASSEILRERSYEQYF. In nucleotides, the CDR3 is TGTGCCAGCAGTGAGATTCTCCGGGAGAGGTCCTACGAGCAGTACTTC.

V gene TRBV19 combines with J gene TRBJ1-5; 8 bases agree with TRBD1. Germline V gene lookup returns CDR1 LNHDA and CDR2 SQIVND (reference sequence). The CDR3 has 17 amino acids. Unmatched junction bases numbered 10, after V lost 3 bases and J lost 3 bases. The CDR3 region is CASSIGIDRGYNQPQHF. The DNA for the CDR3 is TGTGCCAGTAGTATCGGTATCGACAGGGGTTACAATCAGCCCCAGCATTTT. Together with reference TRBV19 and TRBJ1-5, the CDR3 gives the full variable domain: DGGITQSPKYLFRKEGQNVTLSCEQNLNHDAMYWYRQDPGQGLRLIYYSQIVNDFQKGDIAEGYSVSREKKESFPLTVTSAQKNPTAFYLCASSIGIDRGYNQPQHFGDGTRLSIL.

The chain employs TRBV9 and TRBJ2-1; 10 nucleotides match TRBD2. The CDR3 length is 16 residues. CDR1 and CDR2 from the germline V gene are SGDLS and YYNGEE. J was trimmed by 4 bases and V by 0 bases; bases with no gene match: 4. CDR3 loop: CASSVGRTSGYNEQFF. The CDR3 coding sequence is TGTGCCAGCAGCGTAGGAAGGACTAGCGGATACAATGAGCAGTTCTTC.

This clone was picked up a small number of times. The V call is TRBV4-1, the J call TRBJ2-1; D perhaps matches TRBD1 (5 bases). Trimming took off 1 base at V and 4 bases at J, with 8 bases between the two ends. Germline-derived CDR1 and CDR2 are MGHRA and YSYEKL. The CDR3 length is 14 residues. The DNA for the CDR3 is TGCGCCAGCAGCCAAGCCCAGGGTTACAATGAGCAGTTCTTC. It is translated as CASSQAQGYNEQFF.

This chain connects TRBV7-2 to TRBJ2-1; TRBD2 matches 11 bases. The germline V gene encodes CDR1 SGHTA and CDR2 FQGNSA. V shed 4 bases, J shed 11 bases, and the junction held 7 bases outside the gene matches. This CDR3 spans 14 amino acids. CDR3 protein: CASSSGLAGGKQFF. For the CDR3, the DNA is TGTGCCAGCAGCTCAGGGCTAGCGGGAGGAAAGCAGTTCTTC.

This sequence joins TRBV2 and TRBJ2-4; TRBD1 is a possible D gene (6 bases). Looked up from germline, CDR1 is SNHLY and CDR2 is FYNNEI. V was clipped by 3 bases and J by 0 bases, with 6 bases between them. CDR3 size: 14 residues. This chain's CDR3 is CASSDRGAKNIQYF. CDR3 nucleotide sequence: TGTGCCAGCAGTGACAGGGGAGCCAAAAACATTCAGTACTTC.

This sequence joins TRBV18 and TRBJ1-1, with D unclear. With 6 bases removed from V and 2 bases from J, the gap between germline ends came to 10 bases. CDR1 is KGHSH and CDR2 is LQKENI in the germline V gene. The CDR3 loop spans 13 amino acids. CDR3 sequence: CASSPDSNTEAFF. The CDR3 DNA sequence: TGTGCCAGCTCCCCAGACTCAAACACTGAAGCTTTCTTT.

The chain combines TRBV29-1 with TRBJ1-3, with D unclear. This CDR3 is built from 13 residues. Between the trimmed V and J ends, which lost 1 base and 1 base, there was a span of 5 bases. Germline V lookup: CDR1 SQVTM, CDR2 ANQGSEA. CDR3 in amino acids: CSVEGASGNTIYF. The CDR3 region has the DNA TGCAGCGTTGAAGGGGCTTCTGGAAACACCATATATTTT.

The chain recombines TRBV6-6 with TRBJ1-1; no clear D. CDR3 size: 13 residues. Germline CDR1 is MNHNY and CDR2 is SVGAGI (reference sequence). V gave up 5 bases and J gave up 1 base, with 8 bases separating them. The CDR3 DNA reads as TGTGCCAGCAGTCCAACACCGAACACTGAAGCTTTCTTT. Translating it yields CASSPTPNTEAFF.

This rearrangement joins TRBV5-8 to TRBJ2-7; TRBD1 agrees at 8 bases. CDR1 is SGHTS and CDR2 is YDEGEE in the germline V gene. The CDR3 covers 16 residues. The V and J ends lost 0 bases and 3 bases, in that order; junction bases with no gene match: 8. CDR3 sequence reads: CASSLAADRGVYEQYF. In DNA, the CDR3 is TGTGCCAGCAGCTTGGCGGCTGACAGGGGCGTCTACGAGCAGTACTTC.

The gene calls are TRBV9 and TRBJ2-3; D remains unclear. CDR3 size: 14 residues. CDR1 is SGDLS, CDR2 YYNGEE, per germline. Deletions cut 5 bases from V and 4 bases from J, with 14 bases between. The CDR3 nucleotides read TGTGCCAGCAGTTATGGAGAGTCACCAGATACGCAGTATTTT. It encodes CASSYGESPDTQYF.

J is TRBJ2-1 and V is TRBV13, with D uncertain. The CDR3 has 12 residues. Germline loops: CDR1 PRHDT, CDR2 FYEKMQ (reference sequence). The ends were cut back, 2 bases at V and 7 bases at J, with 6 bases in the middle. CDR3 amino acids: CASSLIENEQFF. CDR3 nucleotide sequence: TGTGCCAGCAGCTTAATAGAGAATGAGCAGTTCTTC. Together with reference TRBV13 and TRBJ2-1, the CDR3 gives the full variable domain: AAGVIQSPRHLIKEKRETATLKCYPIPRHDTVYWYQQGPGQDPQFLISFYEKMQSDKGSIPDRFSAQQFSDYHSELNMSSLELGDSALYFCASSLIENEQFFGPGTRLTVL.

CDR3 sequence reads: CASSERAGGSETQYF. CDR3 sequence (DNA): TGTGCCAGCAGTGAACGGGCAGGGGGAAGCGAGACCCAGTACTTC. This chain joins TRBV6-1 and TRBJ2-5; TRBD1 agrees at 7 bases. The junction had 8 bases not matched to a gene; V was cut back by 2 bases and J by 5 bases. Germline lookup yields CDR1 MNHNS and CDR2 SASEGT. The CDR3 length is 15 residues.

The CDR3 region has the DNA TGTGCCAGCAGTGAGGAGGCCTATAATCAGCCCCAGCATTTT. Residues: CASSEEAYNQPQHF. V and J are TRBV6-4 and TRBJ1-5; D remains ambiguous. V was trimmed by 3 bases and J by 4 bases, leaving 10 bases between them. The germline V gene has CDR1 MRHNA and CDR2 SNTAGT. CDR3 length equals 14 residues.

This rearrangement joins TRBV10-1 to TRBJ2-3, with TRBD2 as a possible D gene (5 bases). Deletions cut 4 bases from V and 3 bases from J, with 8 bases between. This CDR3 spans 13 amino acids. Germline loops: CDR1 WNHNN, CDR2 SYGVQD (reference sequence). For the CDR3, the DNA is TGCGCCAGCAGTGTAGCGAGGACAGATACGCAGTATTTT. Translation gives CASSVARTDTQYF.

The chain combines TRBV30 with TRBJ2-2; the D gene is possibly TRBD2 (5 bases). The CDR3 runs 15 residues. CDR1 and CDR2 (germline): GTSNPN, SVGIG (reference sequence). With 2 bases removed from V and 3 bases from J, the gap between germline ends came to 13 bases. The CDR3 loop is CAWSPPGSDTGELFF. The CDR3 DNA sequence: TGTGCCTGGAGTCCGCCGGGGTCGGACACCGGGGAGCTGTTTTTT.

CDR3 nucleotide sequence: TGTGCCAGCAGTTTAGGACGGGAGGACCAAGAGACCCAGTACTTC. This gives the protein CASSLGREDQETQYF. The V call is TRBV28, the J call TRBJ2-5; 7 bases map to TRBD2. The junction had 3 bases not matched to a gene; V was cut back by 2 bases and J by 0 bases. The germline gives CDR1 MDHEN, CDR2 SYDVKM. The CDR3 loop spans 15 amino acids.

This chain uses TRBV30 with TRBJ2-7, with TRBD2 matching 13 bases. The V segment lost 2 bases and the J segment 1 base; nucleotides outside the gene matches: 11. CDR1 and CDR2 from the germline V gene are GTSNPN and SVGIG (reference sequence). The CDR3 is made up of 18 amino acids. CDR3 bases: TGTGCCTGGAGTCCAATCCCTGGGACTAGCGGGACGTCCTACGAGCAGTACTTC. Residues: CAWSPIPGTSGTSYEQYF.

CDR3 DNA: TGCAGTGCTAGAGATGGGAGGGACTACACCTTC. This gives the protein CSARDGRDYTF. The chain employs TRBV20-1 and TRBJ1-2; D is unresolved. CDR3 length: 11 residues. With 0 bases removed from V and 10 bases from J, the gap between germline ends came to 9 bases. The germline gives CDR1 DFQATT, CDR2 SNEGSKA (reference sequence).